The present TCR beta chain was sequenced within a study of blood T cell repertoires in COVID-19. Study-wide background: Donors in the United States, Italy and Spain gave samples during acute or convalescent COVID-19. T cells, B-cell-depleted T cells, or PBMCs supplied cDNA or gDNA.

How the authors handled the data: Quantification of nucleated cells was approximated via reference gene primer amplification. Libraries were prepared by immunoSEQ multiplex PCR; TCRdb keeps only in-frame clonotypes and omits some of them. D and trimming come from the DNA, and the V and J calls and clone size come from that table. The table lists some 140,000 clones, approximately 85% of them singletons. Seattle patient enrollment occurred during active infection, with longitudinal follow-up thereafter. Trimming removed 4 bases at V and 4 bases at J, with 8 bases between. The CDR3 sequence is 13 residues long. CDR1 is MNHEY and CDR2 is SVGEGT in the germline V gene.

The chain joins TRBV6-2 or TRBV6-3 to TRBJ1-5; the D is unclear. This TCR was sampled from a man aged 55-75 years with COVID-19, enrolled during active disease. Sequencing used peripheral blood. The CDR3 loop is CASSLKENQPQHF. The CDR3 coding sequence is TGTGCCAGCAGTTTGAAGGAGAATCAGCCCCAGCATTTT.